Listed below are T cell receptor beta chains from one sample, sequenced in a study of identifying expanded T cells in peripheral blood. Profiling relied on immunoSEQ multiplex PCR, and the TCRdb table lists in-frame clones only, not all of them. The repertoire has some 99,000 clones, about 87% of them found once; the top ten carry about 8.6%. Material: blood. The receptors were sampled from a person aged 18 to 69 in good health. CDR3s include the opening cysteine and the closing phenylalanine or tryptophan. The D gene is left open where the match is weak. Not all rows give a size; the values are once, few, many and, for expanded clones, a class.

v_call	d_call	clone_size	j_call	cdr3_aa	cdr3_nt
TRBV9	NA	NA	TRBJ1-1	CASSPGAGTEAFF	TGTGCCAGCAGCCCAGGGGCGGGGACTGAAGCTTTCTTT
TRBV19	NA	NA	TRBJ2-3	CASSIGSRSTDTQYF	TGTGCCAGTAGTATTGGCAGTCGAAGCACAGATACGCAGTATTTT
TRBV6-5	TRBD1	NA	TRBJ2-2	CASEGQGDSGELFF	TGTGCCAGCGAAGGACAGGGGGACTCCGGGGAGCTGTTTTTT
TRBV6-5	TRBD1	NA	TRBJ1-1	CASSYGTARGTEAFF	TGTGCCAGCAGTTACGGGACAGCGAGGGGCACTGAAGCTTTCTTT
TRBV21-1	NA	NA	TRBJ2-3	CASSNGLAGMTDTQYF	TGTGCCAGCAGCAATGGACTAGCGGGCATGACAGATACGCAGTATTTT
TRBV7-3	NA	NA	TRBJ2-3	CASSETRGDTQYF	TGTGCCAGCAGCGAAACCCGAGGAGATACGCAGTATTTT
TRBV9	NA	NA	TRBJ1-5	CASSVDPAPNQPQHF	TGTGCCAGCAGCGTAGACCCAGCACCCAATCAGCCCCAGCATTTT
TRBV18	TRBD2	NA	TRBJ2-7	CASSPSGGSTYEQYF	TGTGCCAGCTCACCAAGCGGCGGGAGCACATACGAGCAGTACTTC
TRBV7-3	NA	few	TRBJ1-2	CASSFGHHEGYTF	TGTGCCAGCAGCTTTGGACACCATGAAGGCTACACCTTC
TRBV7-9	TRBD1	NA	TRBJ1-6	CASSFRTGRAYNSPLHF	TGTGCCAGCAGCTTCCGGACAGGGAGGGCCTATAATTCACCCCTCCACTTT
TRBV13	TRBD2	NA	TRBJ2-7	CASSRNGGRAYEQYF	TGTGCCAGCAGCAGAAATGGGGGGAGGGCCTACGAGCAGTACTTC
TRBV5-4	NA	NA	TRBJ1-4	CASSLDGEKLFF	TGTGCCAGCAGCTTGGATGGGGAAAAACTGTTTTTT
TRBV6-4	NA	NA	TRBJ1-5	CASSTVAGNQPQHF	TGTGCCAGCAGTACGGTGGCAGGGAATCAGCCCCAGCATTTT
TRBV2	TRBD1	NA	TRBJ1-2	CASRDRGLDGYTF	TGTGCCAGCAGAGACAGGGGGCTCGATGGCTACACCTTC
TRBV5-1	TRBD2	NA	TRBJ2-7	CASSAPGLAGSYEQYF	TGCGCCAGCAGCGCCCCGGGACTAGCGGGTTCCTACGAGCAGTACTTC
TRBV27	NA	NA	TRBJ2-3	CASGYVPLKTDTQYF	TGTGCCAGCGGTTACGTTCCCCTGAAAACAGATACGCAGTATTTT
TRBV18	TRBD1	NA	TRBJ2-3	CASSPLETGAFGDTQYF	TGTGCCAGCTCACCACTTGAGACAGGGGCGTTTGGAGATACGCAGTATTTT
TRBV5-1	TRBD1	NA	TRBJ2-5	CASSADRGRETQYF	TGCGCCAGCAGCGCCGACAGGGGTCGGGAGACCCAGTACTTC
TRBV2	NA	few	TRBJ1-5	CASSDSQHTWQPQHF	TGTGCCAGCAGTGATAGCCAGCACACTTGGCAGCCCCAGCATTTT
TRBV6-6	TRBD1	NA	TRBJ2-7	CASIGTGPYEQYF	TGTGCCAGCATCGGGACAGGACCATACGAGCAGTACTTC
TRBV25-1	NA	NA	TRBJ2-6	CATMEVRRGGANVLTF	TGTGCCACCATGGAAGTACGACGAGGTGGGGCCAACGTCCTGACTTTC
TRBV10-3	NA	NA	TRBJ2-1	CAISGGGTSYNEQFF	TGTGCCATCAGTGGAGGGGGGACCTCCTACAATGAGCAGTTCTTC
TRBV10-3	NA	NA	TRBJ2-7	CAISGDAAVDEQYF	TGTGCCATCAGTGGGGACGCAGCAGTAGACGAGCAGTACTTC
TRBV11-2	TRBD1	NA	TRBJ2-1	CASSLDMDRGLSNEQFF	TGTGCCAGCAGCTTAGATATGGACAGGGGCTTGTCCAATGAGCAGTTCTTC
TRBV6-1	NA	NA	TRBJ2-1	CASSGGSGSYNEQFF	TGTGCCAGCAGCGGAGGGAGTGGTTCCTACAATGAGCAGTTCTTC
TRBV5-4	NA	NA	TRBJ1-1	CASSQFGQPIRAEAFF	TGTGCCAGCAGCCAATTCGGACAGCCGATACGTGCTGAAGCTTTCTTT
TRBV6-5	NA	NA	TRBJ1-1	CASSLQQSPTEAFF	TGTGCCAGCAGTTTACAACAGTCCCCCACTGAAGCTTTCTTT
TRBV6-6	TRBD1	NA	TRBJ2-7	CASRGTGGSYEQYF	TGTGCCAGCAGGGGGACAGGGGGCTCCTACGAGCAGTACTTC
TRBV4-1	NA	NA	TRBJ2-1	CASSPAGKRGDNEQFF	TGCGCCAGCAGCCCAGCGGGAAAGAGGGGGGACAATGAGCAGTTCTTC
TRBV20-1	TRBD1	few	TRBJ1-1	CKQTGKAEAFF	TGCAAGCAGACAGGGAAGGCTGAAGCTTTCTTT
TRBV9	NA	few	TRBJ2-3	CASSVGVGASTDTQYF	TGTGCCAGCAGCGTAGGGGTAGGTGCTAGCACAGATACGCAGTATTTT
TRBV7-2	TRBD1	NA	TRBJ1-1	CASRLTGEETEAFF	TGTGCCAGCAGACTGACAGGGGAAGAGACTGAAGCTTTCTTT
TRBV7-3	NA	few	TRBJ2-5	CASSLTGGGPAETQYF	TGTGCCAGCAGCTTAACCGGAGGGGGCCCAGCAGAGACCCAGTACTTC
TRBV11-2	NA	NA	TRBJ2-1	CASSLTGITNEQFF	TGTGCCAGCAGCTTAACCGGGATAACCAATGAGCAGTTCTTC
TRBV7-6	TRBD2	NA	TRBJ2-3	CASSYSGVTDTQYF	TGTGCCAGCAGCTATAGCGGGGTGACAGATACGCAGTATTTT
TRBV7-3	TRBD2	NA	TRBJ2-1	CASSSGTSGMGISYNEQFF	TGTGCCAGCAGCTCAGGGACTAGCGGAATGGGCATCTCCTACAATGAGCAGTTCTTC
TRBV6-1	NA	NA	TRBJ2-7	CASSEYTYEQYF	TGTGCCAGCAGTGAGTACACTTACGAGCAGTACTTC
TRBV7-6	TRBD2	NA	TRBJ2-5	CASSPWTSGGVHQETQYF	TGTGCCAGCAGCCCATGGACTAGCGGGGGAGTCCACCAAGAGACCCAGTACTTC
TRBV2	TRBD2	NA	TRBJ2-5	CASSVLAGGETQYF	TGTGCCAGCAGTGTACTAGCGGGGGGAGAGACCCAGTACTTC